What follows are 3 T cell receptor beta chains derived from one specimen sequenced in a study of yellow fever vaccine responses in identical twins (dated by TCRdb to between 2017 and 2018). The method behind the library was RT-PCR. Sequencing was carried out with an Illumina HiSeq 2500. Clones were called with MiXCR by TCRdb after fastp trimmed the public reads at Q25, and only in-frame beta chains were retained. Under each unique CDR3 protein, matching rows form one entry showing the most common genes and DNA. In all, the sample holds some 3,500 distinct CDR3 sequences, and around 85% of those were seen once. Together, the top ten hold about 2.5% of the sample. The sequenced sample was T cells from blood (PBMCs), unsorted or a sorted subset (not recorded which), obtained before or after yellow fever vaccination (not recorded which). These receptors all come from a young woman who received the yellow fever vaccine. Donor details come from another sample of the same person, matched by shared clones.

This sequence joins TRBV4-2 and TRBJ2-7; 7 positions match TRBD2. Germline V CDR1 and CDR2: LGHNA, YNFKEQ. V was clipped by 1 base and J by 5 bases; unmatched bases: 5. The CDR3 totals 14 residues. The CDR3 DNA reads TGTGCCAGCAGCCAAGTCTGGCGGGAGAACGAGCAGTACTTC. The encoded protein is CASSQVWRENEQYF.

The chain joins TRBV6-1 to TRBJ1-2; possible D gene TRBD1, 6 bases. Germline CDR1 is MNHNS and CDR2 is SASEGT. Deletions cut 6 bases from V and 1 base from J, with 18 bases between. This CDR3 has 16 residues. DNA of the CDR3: TGTGCCAGCAGCCTCGGCGGACAGCCGAGTAACTATGGCTACACCTTC. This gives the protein CASSLGGQPSNYGYTF.

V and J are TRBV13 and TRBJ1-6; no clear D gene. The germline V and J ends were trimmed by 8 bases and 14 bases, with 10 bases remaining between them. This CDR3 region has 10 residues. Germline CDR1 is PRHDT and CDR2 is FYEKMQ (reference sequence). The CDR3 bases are TGTGCCAGCGGATCCGGGGCCCTCCACTTT. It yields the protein CASGSGALHF. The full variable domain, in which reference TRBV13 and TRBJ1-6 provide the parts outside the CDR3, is AAGVIQSPRHLIKEKRETATLKCYPIPRHDTVYWYQQGPGQDPQFLISFYEKMQSDKGSIPDRFSAQQFSDYHSELNMSSLELGDSALYFCASGSGALHFGNGTRLTVT.